One sample yielded the 30 T cell receptor beta chains listed below, sequenced in a study of identical twins (TCRdb year 2016). Library construction relied on 5' RACE. For sequencing, an Illumina HiSeq 2000 was employed. Through fastp at Q25 and MiXCR, TCRdb rebuilt clones from the public reads, retaining in-frame beta chains. Every CDR3 protein is listed once, alongside the most common genes and DNA of its rows. The sample table shows some 440,000 distinct CDR3 sequences, and 20% to 30% are seen once. The top ten constitute 2.9% of the sample. A further study also used this sample, focusing on T cells expressing NK-cell markers.

The source material was CD4+ T cells sorted from blood. Receptors were obtained from a woman between 18 and 30 years old in good health.

The chain is built from TRBV5-1 and TRBJ1-1, with D unresolved. The V end was cut by 1 base, the J end by 0 bases, with 13 bases between. CDR3 size: 16 residues. The V gene's germline CDR1 is SGHRS and CDR2 YFSETQ. The CDR3 region is CASSLSPTVMNTEAFF. CDR3 bases: TGCGCCAGCAGCTTGTCCCCCACAGTGATGAACACTGAAGCTTTCTTT.

The chain links TRBV29-1 to TRBJ1-1; possible D gene TRBD1, 5 bases. V was cut by 7 bases and J by 4 bases, with 13 bases left in between. Germline-derived CDR1 and CDR2 are SQVTM and ANQGSEA. The CDR3 has 12 amino acids. The CDR3 coding sequence is TGCAGCGGTTATCGGGGGAGCACTGAAGCTTTCTTT. Protein: CSGYRGSTEAFF. Filled out from reference TRBV29-1 and TRBJ1-1, the complete variable domain reads SAVISQKPSRDICQRGTSLTIQCQVDSQVTMMFWYRQQPGQSLTLIATANQGSEATYESGFVIDKFPISRPNLTFSTLTVSNMSPEDSSIYLCSGYRGSTEAFFGQGTRLTVV.

The V gene is TRBV7-6, the J gene TRBJ2-5, with a weak D call TRBD1 (5 bases). The CDR3 consists of 15 residues. V lost 2 bases to trimming and J lost 1 base, with 11 bases between them. Germline CDR1 is SGHVS and CDR2 is FNYEAQ. The CDR3 coding sequence is TGTGCCAGCAGCTTAAGCAGGGTTATCCAAGAGACCCAGTACTTC. Translation gives CASSLSRVIQETQYF.

The chain is built from TRBV20-1 and TRBJ1-3; 7 nucleotides line up with TRBD1. This CDR3 is 14 amino acids long. Germline assignment: CDR1 DFQATT and CDR2 SNEGSKA (reference sequence). With 4 bases clipped from V and 0 bases from J, the junction kept 3 bases outside the gene matches. CDR3 nucleotide sequence: TGCAGTGCTACAGGGGGTCGCTCTGGAAACACCATATATTTT. Its protein is CSATGGRSGNTIYF.

The chain carries TRBV7-6 and TRBJ2-3; TRBD2 matches 11 bases. Germline trimming cut 4 bases from V and 0 bases from J; bases unmatched to any gene: 12. Germline V gives CDR1 SGHVS, CDR2 FNYEAQ. The CDR3 spans 19 residues. CDR3 protein: CASSSPSLAGVSSTDTQYF. The CDR3 DNA follows: TGTGCCAGCAGCTCGCCTTCACTAGCGGGGGTTTCTAGCACAGATACGCAGTATTTT.

This chain links TRBV6-5 with TRBJ2-1; D unresolved. Trimming cost V 0 bases and J 6 bases, with 12 bases left between them. Germline V gives CDR1 MNHEY, CDR2 SVGAGI. The CDR3 sequence is 15 residues long. CDR3 region: CASSYSSPVLNEQFF. The CDR3, as DNA: TGTGCCAGCAGTTACTCGAGTCCGGTGCTCAATGAGCAGTTCTTC.

The chain employs TRBV14 and TRBJ1-2; 7 nucleotides match TRBD1. The V segment lost 0 bases and the J segment 4 bases; nucleotides outside the gene matches: 8. The CDR3 spans 16 residues. In germline, CDR1 is SGHDN, CDR2 FVKESK. In nucleotides, the CDR3 is TGTGCCAGCAGCCAAGATCTGAGGGGGCGCGGCTATGGCTACACCTTC. This sequence encodes CASSQDLRGRGYGYTF.

This clonotype was counted only a few times. This chain uses TRBV20-1 with TRBJ1-5; maybe TRBD1 (6 bases). V lost 4 bases and J lost 6, with 25 bases in between. The CDR3 totals 17 residues. Germline assignment: CDR1 DFQATT and CDR2 SNEGSKA (reference sequence). For the CDR3, the DNA is TGCAGTGCTACTCCGATGGGGGTCGGGGACATAAGTCAGCCCCAGCATTTT. Translation gives CSATPMGVGDISQPQHF.

The chain carries TRBV6-1 and TRBJ2-7; D is uncertain. Germline assignment: CDR1 MNHNS and CDR2 SASEGT. V lost 6 bases and J lost 3, with 9 bases in between. This CDR3 comprises 12 residues. This CDR3 is CASSNFLYEQYF. The CDR3 bases are TGTGCCAGCAGCAATTTCCTCTACGAGCAGTACTTC.

This clonotype was seen at least ten times. The chain has TRBV7-2 and TRBJ2-2, with D hard to call. The CDR3 contains 13 residues. In germline, CDR1 is SGHTA, CDR2 FQGNSA. The V end was cut by 3 bases, the J end by 2 bases, with 4 bases between. The DNA of the CDR3 is TGTGCCAGCAGCTTCTTTAACACCGGGGAGCTGTTTTTT. As protein: CASSFFNTGELFF.

The rearrangement uses TRBV12-3 or TRBV12-4 and TRBJ1-1, with D hard to call. The V and J ends lost 2 bases and 1 base respectively, with 8 bases between them. CDR3 size: 14 residues. CDR3 bases: TGTGCCAGCAGTTTAAAGGAAGGGAACACTGAAGCTTTCTTT. Its translation is CASSLKEGNTEAFF.

CDR3 in amino acids: CASRTTETEAFF. The CDR3, as DNA: TGTGCCAGCAGAACCACTGAAACTGAAGCTTTCTTT. The chain links TRBV7-9 to TRBJ1-1; D gene unclear. The CDR3 is 12 residues long. CDR1 and CDR2 (germline): SEHNR, FQNEAQ (reference sequence). Trimming removed 6 bases from V and 5 bases from J, with 10 bases in between.

This chain uses TRBV3-1 with TRBJ2-5; possible D gene TRBD2, 5 bases. Germline V gives CDR1 LGHDT, CDR2 YNNKEL (reference sequence). CDR3 length equals 15 residues. Trimming stripped 4 bases from V and 5 bases from J, with 17 bases between. CDR3 nucleotide sequence: TGTGCCAGCAGCCCGTCGGTAAAGGGAGCGGAGACCCAGTACTTC. Its translation: CASSPSVKGAETQYF.

A few counts support this clonotype. The chain has TRBV12-3 or TRBV12-4 and TRBJ2-3; D call uncertain. The V and J ends lost 3 bases and 2 bases respectively, with 9 bases between them. The CDR3 length is 14 residues. The CDR3 reads CASSFRDHTDTQYF. In DNA, the CDR3 is TGTGCCAGCAGTTTTCGAGATCACACAGATACGCAGTATTTT.

The table lists this clonotype with a few counts. The chain couples TRBV6-2 or TRBV6-3 to TRBJ2-1, with D possibly matching TRBD2 (5 bases). Germline V gene sequence: CDR1 MNHEY, CDR2 SVGEGT. The CDR3 length is 12 residues. The ends were cut back, 6 bases at V and 10 bases at J, with 13 bases in the middle. This chain's CDR3 is CASRRLAFEQFF. The CDR3 region has the DNA TGTGCCAGCAGACGCCTAGCATTCGAGCAGTTCTTC.

The chain uses TRBV20-1 and TRBJ2-3; D may be TRBD2 (6 bases). V was shortened by 5 bases and J by 0 bases, with 15 bases between the two germline ends. The CDR3 has 15 residues. CDR1 DFQATT and CDR2 SNEGSKA come from the germline V gene (reference sequence). CDR3 coding DNA: TGCAGTGCTCCACCCGGGACTCTGAGCACAGATACGCAGTATTTT. The encoded protein is CSAPPGTLSTDTQYF.

This clonotype has just a few counts. The rearrangement uses TRBV6-5 and TRBJ2-7; D is uncertain. Germline values: CDR1 MNHEY, CDR2 SVGAGI. The CDR3 has 15 amino acids. The V end lost 0 bases, the J end lost 2 bases, and 11 bases lay between the germline ends. In DNA form, the CDR3 reads TGTGCCAGCAGTTACTCGCGGTCCCAGGCCTACGAGCAGTACTTC. It codes for CASSYSRSQAYEQYF.

This chain uses TRBV5-4 with TRBJ2-5, with 7 bases that match TRBD1. After removal of 0 bases from V and 0 bases from J, the junction contained 5 bases not matched to a gene. The CDR3 spans 16 residues. Germline CDR1 SGHNT, CDR2 YYREEE (reference sequence). CDR3 in amino acids: CASSLVGQWYQETQYF. The DNA of the CDR3 is TGTGCCAGCAGCTTGGTGGGACAGTGGTACCAAGAGACCCAGTACTTC.

The CDR3 region is CASSRWIVADVENIYNEQFF. The CDR3, as DNA: TGTGCCAGCAGCCGATGGATTGTAGCGGACGTAGAAAACATCTACAATGAGCAGTTCTTC. The gene calls are TRBV4-2 and TRBJ2-1; the D gene is possibly TRBD2 (6 bases). V was clipped by 4 bases and J by 3 bases, with 28 bases between them. Germline-derived CDR1 and CDR2 are LGHNA and YNFKEQ. The CDR3 contains 20 residues.

There are a few counts of this clonotype. The V and J genes are TRBV7-9 and TRBJ1-2; no definite D call. The CDR3 has 15 residues. From germline, CDR1 is SEHNR and CDR2 FQNEAQ (reference sequence). Trimming shortened V by 5 bases and J by 7 bases, and 20 bases separated the two germline ends. In DNA form, the CDR3 reads TGTGCCAGCAGCCTAGTAGCAGCCTGGATTTCTGGCTACACCTTC. This translates into CASSLVAAWISGYTF.

This chain links TRBV6-2 or TRBV6-3 with TRBJ2-3; 7 bases map to TRBD2. The CDR3 extends over 16 amino acids. The V gene end was trimmed by 7 bases and the J gene end by 4 bases; junction bases not matched to a gene: 14. Germline V gene lookup returns CDR1 MNHEY and CDR2 SVGEGT. CDR3 nucleotide sequence: TGTGCCAGCAATCCGACCTCGGCGGGAGACCCAGATACGCAGTATTTT. Translated, it gives CASNPTSAGDPDTQYF.

The gene calls are TRBV12-5 and TRBJ1-1; unclear D gene. This CDR3 is 15 amino acids long. Germline CDR1 reads LGHNT; CDR2 reads FRNRAP. Between the trimmed V and J ends, which lost 0 bases and 0 bases, there was a span of 8 bases. CDR3 bases: TGTGCTAGTGGTTTGGTACGTGGTTTGAACACTGAAGCTTTCTTT. This encodes CASGLVRGLNTEAFF. The variable domain in full, completed from reference TRBV12-5 and TRBJ1-1, reads DARVTQTPRHKVTEMGQEVTMRCQPILGHNTVFWYRQTMMQGLELLAYFRNRAPLDDSGMPKDRFSAEMPDATLATLKIQPSEPRDSAVYFCASGLVRGLNTEAFFGQGTRLTVV.

The chain employs TRBV20-1 and TRBJ1-2, with 7 bases fitting TRBD1. The CDR3 has 16 amino acids. CDR1 and CDR2 (germline): DFQATT, SNEGSKA (reference sequence). V was pared by 0 bases and J by 5 bases, with 12 bases of the junction left unmatched. The CDR3 loop reads CSARDPATDRVYGYTF. Written as DNA, the CDR3 is TGCAGTGCTAGAGATCCGGCCACAGACAGGGTTTATGGCTACACCTTC.

This clonotype was seen many times. The rearrangement links TRBV7-2 to TRBJ1-2; possible D gene TRBD1, 5 bases. The CDR3 runs 12 residues. V was clipped by 3 bases and J by 5 bases, with 7 bases between them. The germline gives CDR1 SGHTA, CDR2 FQGNSA. The CDR3 is CASSFRDYGYTF. The CDR3 DNA follows: TGTGCCAGCAGCTTCAGGGATTATGGCTACACCTTC.

V gene TRBV5-1 combines with J gene TRBJ2-7, with D possibly being TRBD1 (6 bases). The CDR3 contains 15 residues. The V gene lost 3 bases and the J gene lost 0 bases, with 13 bases spanning the gap. From germline, CDR1 is SGHRS and CDR2 YFSETQ. CDR3 sequence (DNA): TGCGCCAGCAGCTCCGGACAGAGGAGCTCCTACGAGCAGTACTTC. It codes for CASSSGQRSSYEQYF.

V is TRBV5-6 and J is TRBJ1-2, with 10 bases aligning to TRBD1. The CDR3 is 14 amino acids. V shed 4 bases and J 4 bases; nucleotides not matched to a gene: 4. Germline CDR1 and CDR2: SGHDT and YYEEEE. The CDR3 DNA reads TGTGCCAGCAGCATCCGGACAGGGGGCTATGGCTACACCTTC. This codes for CASSIRTGGYGYTF.

For the CDR3, the DNA is TGTGCCAGCAGTTTAGGGGACGGACCTCCCTACGAGCAGTACTTC. Protein product: CASSLGDGPPYEQYF. J is TRBJ2-7 and V is TRBV12-3 or TRBV12-4; the D gene could be TRBD1 or TRBD2 (5 bases each). V gave up 1 base and J gave up 2 bases, with 12 bases separating them. This CDR3 has 15 amino acids.

The chain joins TRBV5-5 to TRBJ2-7, with D perhaps matching TRBD1 or TRBD2 (6 bases each). Germline V lookup: CDR1 SGHKS, CDR2 YYEKEE (reference sequence). Deletions cut 2 bases from V and 6 bases from J, with 15 bases between. This CDR3 comprises 14 residues. The CDR3 region is CASSLSGARLEQYF. The CDR3 nucleotides are TGTGCCAGCAGCTTATCGGGGGCGCGCCTCGAGCAGTACTTC.

The sample holds a few counts of this clonotype. The chain is built from TRBV7-8 and TRBJ1-5, with 7 bases identical to TRBD1. The germline V gene encodes CDR1 SGHVS and CDR2 FQNEAQ. Unmatched junction bases numbered 10, after V lost 1 base and J lost 7 bases. The CDR3 is 16 residues long. This CDR3 is CASSLVGGQLNQPQHF. Written as DNA, the CDR3 is TGTGCCAGCAGCTTAGTCGGGGGACAGTTAAACCAGCCCCAGCATTTT.

In DNA form, the CDR3 reads TGCAGCGTTGAAGAACCACAAGAGACCCAGTACTTC. Its protein product is CSVEEPQETQYF. The chain uses TRBV29-1 and TRBJ2-5; unclear D gene. Germline loops: CDR1 SQVTM, CDR2 ANQGSEA. V was pared by 0 bases and J by 2 bases, with 4 bases between. This CDR3 spans 12 amino acids. The variable domain in full, completed from reference TRBV29-1 and TRBJ2-5, reads SAVISQKPSRDICQRGTSLTIQCQVDSQVTMMFWYRQQPGQSLTLIATANQGSEATYESGFVIDKFPISRPNLTFSTLTVSNMSPEDSSIYLCSVEEPQETQYFGPGTRLLVL.